This T cell receptor beta chain was sequenced for a study of T cell clonality in common variable immunodeficiency. Study-level findings and limits: CVID subjects showed higher TCRbeta clonality than healthy controls. Shared TCRbeta clones were fewer between CVID subjects than controls. Patient heterogeneity in the CVID cohort limited correlations between repertoire features and clinical complications.

Caucasian heritage predominated among both patients and controls. This clone has at least ten counts. The antigen is unknown. The read comes to an end 3 residues before the CDR3 does, leaving the germline J gene to fill in the end. Assay: immunoSEQ multiplex PCR; the TCRdb copy retains only in-frame clones and omits some. The sample offers 45,000 to 55,000 clones and no singletons, the top ten holding roughly 5.3%. CDR3 length: 14 amino acids. V shed 2 bases, J shed 3 bases, and the junction held 1 base outside the gene matches. Germline CDR1 ENHRY, CDR2 SYGVKD. The origin of this receptor is a person aged 18 to 75 in good health. V gene TRBV10-3 combines with J gene TRBJ2-5; 9 bases fit TRBD1. Sequenced material: peripheral blood mononuclear cells. The CDR3: CAISEGDREETQYF. The sequenced part of the CDR3 DNA is TGTGCCATCAGTGAGGGGGACAGGGAAGAGACC.